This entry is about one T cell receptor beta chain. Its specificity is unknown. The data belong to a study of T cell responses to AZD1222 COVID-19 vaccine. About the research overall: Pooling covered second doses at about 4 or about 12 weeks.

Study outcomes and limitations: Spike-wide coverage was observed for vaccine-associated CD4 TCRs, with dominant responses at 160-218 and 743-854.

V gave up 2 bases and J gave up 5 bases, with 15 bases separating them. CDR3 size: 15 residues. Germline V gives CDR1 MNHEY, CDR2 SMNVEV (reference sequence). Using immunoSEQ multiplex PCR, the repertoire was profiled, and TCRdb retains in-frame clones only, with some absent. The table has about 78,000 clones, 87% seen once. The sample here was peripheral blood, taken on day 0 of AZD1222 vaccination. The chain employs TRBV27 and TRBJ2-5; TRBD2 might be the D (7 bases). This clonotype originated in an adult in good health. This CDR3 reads CASSLRGEGSETQYF. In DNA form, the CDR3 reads TGTGCCAGCAGTTTAAGGGGGGAGGGTTCCGAGACCCAGTACTTC.